This TCR beta chain came from a study of beta chain features in type 1 diabetes. Broader study findings: Within patients, naive, central memory and Treg TCRB repertoires seemed more similar than within healthy donors. People with Type 1 diabetes carried modestly yet significantly shorter TCRB CDR3s in all four CD4+ subsets.

Expressed TCRB transcripts were sequenced because the entire RNA isolate underwent reverse transcription. The data were produced by immunoSEQ multiplex PCR, yet TCRdb's version contains in-frame clones alone and is incomplete. This table has 250,000 to 300,000 clones, roughly an eighth appearing once. Purity (above 98%) was reached by all sorted populations. CDR1 is SGHDN, CDR2 FVKESK, per germline. V was clipped by 0 bases and J by 6 bases, with 17 bases between them. The CDR3 has 16 residues. Comments on this clone: Its target is not known.

What was sequenced was naive CD4+ T cells from blood. The chain couples TRBV14 to TRBJ2-5; no reliable D call. The sequence derives from a man in his thirties or forties with type 1 diabetes. The CDR3 protein is CASSQDYLTSGQTQYF. The CDR3 coding sequence is TGTGCCAGCAGCCAAGATTATTTGACCTCTGGGCAGACCCAGTACTTC.